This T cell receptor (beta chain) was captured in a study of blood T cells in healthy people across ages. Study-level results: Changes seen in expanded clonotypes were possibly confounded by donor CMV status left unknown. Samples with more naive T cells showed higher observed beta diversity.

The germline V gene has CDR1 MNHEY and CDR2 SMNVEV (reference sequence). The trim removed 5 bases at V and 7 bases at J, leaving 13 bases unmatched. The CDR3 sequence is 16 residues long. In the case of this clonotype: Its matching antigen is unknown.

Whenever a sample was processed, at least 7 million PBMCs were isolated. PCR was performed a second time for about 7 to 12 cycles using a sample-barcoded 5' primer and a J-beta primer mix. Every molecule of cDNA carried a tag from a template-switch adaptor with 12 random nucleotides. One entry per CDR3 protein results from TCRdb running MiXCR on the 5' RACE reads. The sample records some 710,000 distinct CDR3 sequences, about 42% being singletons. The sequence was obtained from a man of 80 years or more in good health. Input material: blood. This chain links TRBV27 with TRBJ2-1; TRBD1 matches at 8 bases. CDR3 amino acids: CASSPRSRTGINEQFF. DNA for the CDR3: TGTGCCAGCAGTCCTCGCTCTCGGACAGGGATAAATGAGCAGTTCTTC.